The 16 T cell receptor beta chains presented below share a single source sample, sequenced in a study of T cell responses to AZD1222 COVID-19 vaccine. Assay: immunoSEQ multiplex PCR; the TCRdb copy retains only in-frame clones and omits some. This table has around 99,000 clones, about 90% appearing once. Sequencing used peripheral blood, obtained on day 0 of AZD1222 vaccination. Receptors were obtained from an adult in good health.

The rearrangement uses TRBV3-1 (or the pseudogene TRBV3-2) and TRBJ1-5; D gene uncertain. This CDR3 is 14 amino acids long. Germline CDR1 reads LGHDT; CDR2 reads YNNKEL (reference sequence). V gave up 4 bases and J gave up 1 base, with 8 bases separating them. CDR3 protein: CASSRGNSNQPQHF. The CDR3 DNA reads as TGTGCCAGCAGCCGAGGCAACAGCAATCAGCCCCAGCATTTT.

V usage is TRBV9 and J usage is TRBJ1-2, with TRBD1 matching over 8 bases. Germline V gene sequence: CDR1 SGDLS, CDR2 YYNGEE. V gave up 0 bases and J gave up 4 bases; unmatched junction bases: 8. The CDR3 is 16 residues long. Written as DNA, the CDR3 is TGTGCCAGCAGCGTAGCCCCGGGACAGGAGGTCTATGGCTACACCTTC. Translation: CASSVAPGQEVYGYTF.

The chain employs TRBV5-4 and TRBJ2-3, with D perhaps matching TRBD2 (5 bases). This CDR3 region has 15 residues. Germline CDR1 SGHNT, CDR2 YYREEE (reference sequence). V lost 1 base and J 4 bases, leaving 13 bases between the germline ends. CDR3 region: CASSLWLAEADTQYF. The DNA for the CDR3 is TGTGCCAGCAGCTTGTGGCTAGCCGAAGCAGATACGCAGTATTTT.

In DNA form, the CDR3 reads TGTGCCAGCAGCTTGCAGGCTAACTATGGCTACACCTTC. This gives the protein CASSLQANYGYTF. The gene calls are TRBV5-4 and TRBJ1-2; D is uncertain. Trimming left V 1 base short and J 0 bases short, with 4 bases between. This CDR3 is 13 amino acids long. CDR1 SGHNT and CDR2 YYREEE come from the germline V gene (reference sequence). The full variable domain, rest sourced from reference TRBV5-4 and TRBJ1-2, is ETGVTQSPTHLIKTRGQQVTLRCSSQSGHNTVSWYQQALGQGPQFIFQYYREEENGRGNFPPRFSGLQFPNYSSELNVNALELDDSALYLCASSLQANYGYTFGSGTRLTVV.

The rearrangement uses TRBV6-5 and TRBJ2-1, with 8 bases that match TRBD1. V shed 6 bases, J shed 9 bases, and the junction held 7 bases outside the gene matches. Germline CDR1 MNHEY, CDR2 SVGAGI. This CDR3 region has 13 residues. The CDR3 DNA sequence: TGTGCCAGCAGGGACAGGGATAAAGGTGAGCAGTTCTTC. It specifies CASRDRDKGEQFF.

This clone appeared once. This chain joins TRBV7-7 and TRBJ2-2; D is ambiguous. CDR3 length: 16 residues. Germline V gives CDR1 SSHAT, CDR2 FNYEAQ (reference sequence). V was pared by 1 base and J by 0 bases, with 9 bases between. CDR3 coding DNA: TGTGCCAGCAGCTTAGGTGCCCAGCCGAACACCGGGGAGCTGTTTTTT. This codes for CASSLGAQPNTGELFF. The full variable domain, completed using reference TRBV7-7 and TRBJ2-2, is GAGVSQSPRYKVTKRGQDVTLRCDPISSHATLYWYQQALGQGPEFLTYFNYEAQPDKSGLPSDRFSAERPEGSISTLTIQRTEQRDSAMYRCASSLGAQPNTGELFFGEGSRLTVL.

The chain couples TRBV6-1 to TRBJ2-7, with a tentative D call TRBD1 (6 bases). This CDR3 region has 16 residues. Deletions cut 4 bases from V and 0 bases from J, with 16 bases between. In germline, CDR1 is MNHNS, CDR2 SASEGT. CDR3 nucleotide sequence: TGTGCCAGCAGTGTACAGGGTCCACCCAGCTCCTACGAGCAGTACTTC. Translated: CASSVQGPPSSYEQYF.

DNA for the CDR3: TGCGCCAGCAGCCTTCAATACCTCGACAGGAACTATGGCTACACCTTC. This encodes CASSLQYLDRNYGYTF. The V call is TRBV4-1, the J call TRBJ1-2; tentatively, D is TRBD1 (6 bases). Trimming took 4 bases from V and 2 from J, leaving 17 bases between them. Germline V gene lookup returns CDR1 MGHRA and CDR2 YSYEKL. The CDR3 covers 16 residues.

The rearrangement links TRBV6-5 to TRBJ1-2; D unresolved. The CDR3 loop spans 13 amino acids. The V end was cut by 9 bases, the J end by 2 bases, with 13 bases between. CDR1 and CDR2 (germline): MNHEY, SVGAGI. The CDR3 is CASRESGNYGYTF. The CDR3 region has the DNA TGTGCCAGTCGCGAATCGGGGAACTATGGCTACACCTTC.

As for this clone: The same CDR3 is also encoded by other DNA sequences in this sample. The chain recombines TRBV18 with TRBJ1-1, with D unclear. The CDR3 has 13 amino acids. CDR1 is KGHSH and CDR2 is LQKENI in the germline V gene. The V end lost 3 bases, the J end lost 0 bases, and 5 bases lay between the germline ends. The CDR3 spells CASSPDMNTEAFF. DNA for the CDR3: TGTGCCAGCTCACCTGACATGAACACTGAAGCTTTCTTT.

The rearrangement joins TRBV7-3 to TRBJ1-1; 7 bases agree with TRBD1. The J segment lost 2 bases and the V segment lost 5 bases, leaving 8 bases of the junction unmatched. Germline V gene sequence: CDR1 SGHTA, CDR2 FQGTGA. The CDR3 spans 15 residues. CDR3 sequence (DNA): TGTGCCAGCAGCCCAACCGGGACAGCTAACACTGAAGCTTTCTTT. Its translation: CASSPTGTANTEAFF.

The rearrangement joins TRBV10-3 to TRBJ1-1; TRBD1 is a possible D gene (5 bases). The CDR3 is 11 residues long. Germline V CDR1 and CDR2: ENHRY, SYGVKD. Trimming stripped 10 bases from V and 2 bases from J, with 8 bases between. CDR3 nucleotide sequence: TGTGCCACCCAGGGAAACACTGAAGCTTTCTTT. Its translation: CATQGNTEAFF.

The chain has TRBV5-1 and TRBJ2-5, with 8 positions matching TRBD2. V was pared by 4 bases and J by 3 bases, with 5 bases of the junction left unmatched. Germline assignment: CDR1 SGHRS and CDR2 YFSETQ. CDR3 length equals 14 residues. The CDR3 reads CASSVPGGEETQYF. In nucleotides, the CDR3 is TGCGCCAGCAGCGTACCGGGAGGGGAAGAGACCCAGTACTTC.

This clone was detected once. Here the CDR3 DNA reads TGTGCCAGTAGTATGGACGGGGGGAGTCGAGTCGAGCAGTACTTC. Amino acids: CASSMDGGSRVEQYF. The V and J genes are TRBV19 and TRBJ2-7; 7 nucleotides align to TRBD2. V lost 3 bases to trimming and J lost 6 bases; unmatched junction nucleotides: 11. Germline assignment: CDR1 LNHDA and CDR2 SQIVND (reference sequence). The CDR3 contains 15 residues.

The gene calls are TRBV6-5 and TRBJ1-1; D not certain. CDR3 length: 12 amino acids. Germline loops: CDR1 MNHEY, CDR2 SVGAGI. Between the trimmed V and J ends, which lost 6 bases and 9 bases, there was a span of 14 bases. In DNA form, the CDR3 reads TGTGCCAGCAGCTCCCGCTCTTATAAAGCTTTCTTT. It translates to CASSSRSYKAFF.

The rearrangement joins TRBV7-6 to TRBJ2-5; TRBD1 might be the D (5 bases). The V end was cut by 2 bases, the J end by 1 base, with 14 bases between. The CDR3 extends over 16 amino acids. CDR1 is SGHVS, CDR2 FNYEAQ, per germline. The CDR3 bases are TGTGCCAGCAGCTTAAAAAGGGGTAGGATCCAAGAGACCCAGTACTTC. This gives the protein CASSLKRGRIQETQYF.